The entry that follows covers one T cell receptor beta chain sequence. The data stem from a study of blood T cell repertoires in COVID-19. Symptom resolution, clearance, or two negative PCRs marked the recovered donors of Cohort 3. Authors' data handling: Amplification of reference gene primers provided the estimated nucleated cell counts. TCRdb's copy holds only in-frame clones and misses some; the assay was immunoSEQ multiplex PCR. The V and J calls and the clone size are those of that table, but D and trimming were determined from the DNA. The sample lists roughly 180,000 clones, 75% to 90% occurring once. The sample comprised PBMCs or T cells enriched from blood (not recorded which). This sequence originates from a middle-aged man who had recovered from COVID-19.

The CDR3 reads CASSQDGGGRSEAFF. The DNA for the CDR3 is TGTGCCAGCAGCCAAGATGGCGGGGGCCGATCTGAAGCTTTCTTT. The V and J genes are TRBV14 and TRBJ1-1; weak D call: TRBD1 (6 bases). This CDR3 region has 15 residues. V gave up 0 bases and J gave up 6 bases, with 14 bases separating them. The germline V gene encodes CDR1 SGHDN and CDR2 FVKESK. The full variable domain, with the rest looked up from reference TRBV14 and TRBJ1-1, is EAGVTQFPSHSVIEKGQTVTLRCDPISGHDNLYWYRRVMGKEIKFLLHFVKESKQDESGMPNNRFLAERTGGTYSTLKVQPAELEDSGVYFCASSQDGGGRSEAFFGQGTRLTVV.